This passage covers 27 T cell receptor beta chains from one sample sequenced in a study of blood T cell repertoires in COVID-19. The method was immunoSEQ multiplex PCR; TCRdb's version includes in-frame clones alone and lacks a portion of them. The data show over 200,000 clones, roughly four fifths seen once. The specimen sequenced was peripheral blood. The receptors shown here come from a woman between 40 and 50 years old with acute or convalescent COVID-19.

J is TRBJ1-2 and V is TRBV3-1 (or the pseudogene TRBV3-2); TRBD1 aligns across 11 bases. V lost 5 bases, J lost 3 bases, and 14 bases stayed unmatched. CDR3 length equals 18 residues. Looked up from germline, CDR1 is LGHDT and CDR2 is YNNKEL (reference sequence). CDR3 sequence: CASSTPGTGGSWYYGYTF. The DNA of the CDR3 is TGTGCCAGCAGCACTCCCGGGACAGGGGGATCTTGGTACTATGGCTACACCTTC.

This chain links TRBV14 with TRBJ1-4; 7 nucleotides line up with TRBD1. Germline loops: CDR1 SGHDN, CDR2 FVKESK. After removal of 3 bases from V and 8 bases from J, the junction contained 9 bases not matched to a gene. CDR3 length: 15 amino acids. CDR3 in amino acids: CASSQTQGFGEKLFF. In nucleotides, the CDR3 is TGTGCCAGCAGCCAGACACAGGGGTTCGGGGAAAAACTGTTTTTT.

To note about this clone: The same CDR3 can be traced to other DNA sequences in this sample. In nucleotides, the CDR3 is TGCGCCAGCAGCCCCGGACTAGCGGGAGGAGGGGCCGGGGAGCTGTTTTTT. Translating it yields CASSPGLAGGGAGELFF. The chain has TRBV4-1 and TRBJ2-2, with 14 bases matching TRBD2. The CDR3 sequence is 17 residues long. Germline V gene lookup returns CDR1 MGHRA and CDR2 YSYEKL. V shed 4 bases and J 6 bases; nucleotides not matched to a gene: 7.

The chain couples TRBV3-1 (or the pseudogene TRBV3-2) to TRBJ2-7; 15 bases agree with TRBD2. The CDR3 spans 17 residues. The trim removed 3 bases at V and 6 bases at J, leaving 9 bases unmatched. Germline CDR1 reads LGHDT; CDR2 reads YNNKEL (reference sequence). CDR3 loop: CASSHRGGLAGGGEQYF. The CDR3 region has the DNA TGTGCCAGCAGCCACCGCGGGGGACTAGCGGGGGGAGGCGAGCAGTACTTC.

The V gene is TRBV2, the J gene TRBJ1-5; 7 bases are a match to TRBD1. V lost 5 bases and J lost 5; bases outside the gene matches: 6. The CDR3 extends over 14 amino acids. Germline lookup yields CDR1 SNHLY and CDR2 FYNNEI. CDR3 sequence reads: CASSTTGSHQPQHF. DNA of the CDR3: TGTGCCAGCAGTACGACAGGGTCACATCAGCCCCAGCATTTT.

V and J are TRBV18 and TRBJ2-7; perhaps TRBD2 as D (5 bases). V was pared by 3 bases and J by 7 bases, with 10 bases between. CDR3 length: 12 residues. Germline assignment: CDR1 KGHSH and CDR2 LQKENI. In DNA form, the CDR3 reads TGTGCCAGCTCACCCCCTGGGGAGGAGCAGTACTTC. Amino acid sequence: CASSPPGEEQYF.

The CDR3 coding sequence is TGCGCCAGCAGCCCAGGGACACGGTGGGGTGAGCCAGATACGCAGTATTTT. This sequence encodes CASSPGTRWGEPDTQYF. The chain carries TRBV5-1 and TRBJ2-3; D might be TRBD1 (6 bases). CDR3 size: 17 residues. Trimming took 4 bases from V and 4 from J, leaving 22 bases between them. Germline V gives CDR1 SGHRS, CDR2 YFSETQ.

This chain links TRBV5-5 with TRBJ1-1, with unresolved D. V lost 0 bases and J 1 base, leaving 4 bases between the germline ends. In germline, CDR1 is SGHKS, CDR2 YYEKEE (reference sequence). CDR3 length: 13 residues. The CDR3 loop is CASSLDTNTEAFF. As DNA, the CDR3 is TGTGCCAGCAGCTTGGACACGAACACTGAAGCTTTCTTT.

The chain employs TRBV5-4 and TRBJ2-3; a weak D match, TRBD2 (5 bases). The CDR3 totals 13 residues. The V gene lost 6 bases and the J gene lost 3 bases, with 11 bases spanning the gap. Germline CDR1 is SGHNT and CDR2 is YYREEE (reference sequence). The CDR3 loop reads CASTPVATDTQYF. CDR3 nucleotides: TGTGCCAGCACCCCGGTAGCGACAGATACGCAGTATTTT.

The genes are TRBV30 and TRBJ2-7, with D perhaps matching TRBD2 (5 bases). Germline CDR1 is GTSNPN and CDR2 is SVGIG (reference sequence). This CDR3 has 15 residues. Trimming stripped 3 bases from V and 3 bases from J, with 18 bases between. This chain's CDR3 is CAWRGEGSVSYEQYF. The CDR3 DNA is TGTGCCTGGAGGGGTGAGGGATCGGTGAGCTACGAGCAGTACTTC.

The chain carries TRBV7-2 and TRBJ2-7; 9 positions agree with TRBD2. The CDR3 runs to 13 residues. Germline V gene lookup returns CDR1 SGHTA and CDR2 FQGNSA. V was pared by 4 bases and J by 5 bases, with 3 bases of the junction left unmatched. CDR3 residues: CASSWGTSNEQYF. As DNA, the CDR3 is TGTGCCAGCAGCTGGGGGACTAGCAACGAGCAGTACTTC.

This clone was detected a few times. The chain links TRBV11-2 to TRBJ2-5, with D perhaps matching TRBD2 (6 bases). Germline CDR1 reads SGHAT; CDR2 reads FQNNGV. This CDR3 contains 14 residues. The V end lost 5 bases, the J end lost 3 bases, and 13 bases lay between the germline ends. The CDR3 loop reads CASSPLGGKETQYF. The CDR3 DNA reads as TGTGCCAGCAGCCCCTTGGGGGGAAAAGAGACCCAGTACTTC.

This chain connects TRBV12-5 to TRBJ1-2; 7 nucleotides agree with TRBD1. This CDR3 comprises 18 residues. The V and J ends lost 1 base and 0 bases, in that order; junction bases with no gene match: 11. The V gene's germline CDR1 is LGHNT and CDR2 FRNRAP. CDR3 sequence (DNA): TGTGCTAGTGGTTTGGGGGACAGAGCCTTTACGGCTAACTATGGCTACACCTTC. Residues: CASGLGDRAFTANYGYTF.

V usage is TRBV19 and J usage is TRBJ2-1; 8 nucleotides align to TRBD1. Looked up from germline, CDR1 is LNHDA and CDR2 is SQIVND (reference sequence). V gave up 6 bases and J gave up 5 bases; unmatched junction bases: 15. CDR3 length: 17 residues. In DNA, the CDR3 is TGTGCCAGTAGCCTTTTAAGGGGGACAGGAATTGACAATGAGCAGTTCTTC. Its protein is CASSLLRGTGIDNEQFF.

The J gene is TRBJ2-7, the V gene TRBV11-2, with no clear D. This CDR3 comprises 15 residues. V lost 0 bases and J 2 bases, leaving 11 bases between the germline ends. Germline assignment: CDR1 SGHAT and CDR2 FQNNGV. The CDR3 region has the DNA TGTGCCAGCAGCTTAGATCTGGAGACGGCCTACGAGCAGTACTTC. Residues: CASSLDLETAYEQYF.

The chain recombines TRBV7-2 with TRBJ2-5; 8 nucleotides agree with TRBD2. Germline CDR1 reads SGHTA; CDR2 reads FQGNSA. V shed 2 bases, J shed 4 bases, and the junction held 3 bases outside the gene matches. The CDR3 extends over 14 amino acids. The CDR3 protein is CASSLKAGVETQYF. CDR3 DNA sequence: TGTGCCAGCAGCTTAAAAGCGGGGGTAGAGACCCAGTACTTC.

The V and J genes are TRBV6-6 and TRBJ1-3, with D perhaps TRBD1 (6 bases). This CDR3 is 13 amino acids long. V was trimmed by 9 bases and J by 1 base, leaving 10 bases between them. Germline-derived CDR1 and CDR2 are MNHNY and SVGAGI (reference sequence). The CDR3 bases are TGTGCCAGTGGACAGCGTTCTGGAAACACCATATATTTT. Encoded protein: CASGQRSGNTIYF.

The gene calls are TRBV2 and TRBJ1-1; 8 bases align to TRBD1. V trimming: 5 bases; J trimming: 4 bases; junction bases outside the gene matches: 3. CDR1 is SNHLY, CDR2 FYNNEI, per germline. The CDR3 length is 13 residues. CDR3 bases: TGTGCCAGCAGTTTGGACAGGGTCACTGAAGCTTTCTTT. This encodes CASSLDRVTEAFF.

There are a few counts of this clone. V and J are TRBV11-2 and TRBJ2-7, with D maybe TRBD2 (5 bases). Trimming pared 3 bases from V and 2 bases from J, leaving 11 bases between. There are 14 residues in the CDR3. Germline lookup yields CDR1 SGHAT and CDR2 FQNNGV. The CDR3 nucleotides read TGTGCCAGCAGCTTTATCACTAGGCCCTACGAGCAGTACTTC. Residues: CASSFITRPYEQYF.

The J gene is TRBJ2-1, the V gene TRBV21-1; the D call TRBD2 from the table was never checked on the DNA. TRBV21-1 is shown as a pseudogene. The length of the CDR3 is 19 residues. The CDR3 loop reads CASSALAPRLAASPNEQFF. The CDR3, as DNA: TGTGCCAGCAGCGCCCTAGCCCCACGACTAGCGGCGTCCCCTAATGAGCAGTTCTTC.

The chain recombines TRBV5-1 with TRBJ2-2; TRBD1 aligns across 7 bases. Trimming cost V 3 bases and J 2 bases; bases outside gene matches: 7. There are 16 residues in the CDR3. The germline CDR1 and CDR2 sequences are SGHRS and YFSETQ. The CDR3 coding sequence is TGCGCCAGCAGCTCGTCCGGGACAGTAAACACCGGGGAGCTGTTTTTT. Translated, it gives CASSSSGTVNTGELFF.

This chain connects TRBV6-6 to TRBJ1-1, with D tentatively TRBD1 (5 bases). Germline CDR1 and CDR2: MNHNY and SVGAGI (reference sequence). Trimming pared 4 bases from V and 1 base from J, leaving 7 bases between. This CDR3 contains 13 residues. CDR3 sequence (DNA): TGTGCCAGCAGTTTCCAGGGGAACACTGAAGCTTTCTTT. As protein: CASSFQGNTEAFF.

This chain uses TRBV5-1 with TRBJ2-1, with 7 bases aligning to TRBD2. Losses at the gene ends were 2 bases for V and 2 bases for J; bases not matched to a gene: 7. Germline assignment: CDR1 SGHRS and CDR2 YFSETQ. The CDR3 has 16 amino acids. The CDR3 loop is CASSFQRERPYNEQFF. The CDR3 DNA reads TGCGCCAGCAGCTTCCAGCGGGAACGACCCTACAATGAGCAGTTCTTC.

Notes on this clone: A read error may be the cause here, since a much bigger clone is one base away. Other DNA sequences from this sample encode an identical CDR3 as well. The V gene is TRBV12-3 or TRBV12-4, the J gene TRBJ2-7, with unresolved D. Trimming took 3 bases from V and 3 from J, leaving 3 bases between them. This CDR3 spans 11 amino acids. The DNA for the CDR3 is TGTGCCAGCAGTTTTAACTACGAGCAGTACTTC. It yields the protein CASSFNYEQYF.

This chain joins TRBV7-9 and TRBJ2-6, with 8 bases lining up with TRBD1. Germline V gene data show CDR1 as SEHNR and CDR2 as FQNEAQ (reference sequence). Germline trimming cut 5 bases from V and 2 bases from J; bases unmatched to any gene: 11. The CDR3 is 18 amino acids. The CDR3 nucleotides are TGTGCCAGCAGCGCAGGCTCCGGGACAGGCACTGGGGCCAACGTCCTGACTTTC. Protein: CASSAGSGTGTGANVLTF.

The chain is built from TRBV13 and TRBJ1-1; no definite D call. Trimming took off 4 bases at V and 2 bases at J, with 8 bases between the two ends. The germline CDR1 and CDR2 sequences are PRHDT and FYEKMQ (reference sequence). The CDR3 totals 13 residues. CDR3 in amino acids: CASSSGRNTEAFF. CDR3 in DNA: TGTGCCAGCAGCTCCGGGAGAAACACTGAAGCTTTCTTT. Variable domain in full (rest from reference TRBV13 and TRBJ1-1): AAGVIQSPRHLIKEKRETATLKCYPIPRHDTVYWYQQGPGQDPQFLISFYEKMQSDKGSIPDRFSAQQFSDYHSELNMSSLELGDSALYFCASSSGRNTEAFFGQGTRLTVV.

This chain links TRBV14 with TRBJ1-6; D is ambiguous. Trimming pared 1 base from V and 0 bases from J, leaving 10 bases between. Germline lookup yields CDR1 SGHDN and CDR2 FVKESK. The CDR3 length is 17 residues. In DNA, the CDR3 is TGTGCCAGCAGCCAAGTGGGCCGGGGCTCCTATAATTCACCCCTCCACTTT. Its protein is CASSQVGRGSYNSPLHF.